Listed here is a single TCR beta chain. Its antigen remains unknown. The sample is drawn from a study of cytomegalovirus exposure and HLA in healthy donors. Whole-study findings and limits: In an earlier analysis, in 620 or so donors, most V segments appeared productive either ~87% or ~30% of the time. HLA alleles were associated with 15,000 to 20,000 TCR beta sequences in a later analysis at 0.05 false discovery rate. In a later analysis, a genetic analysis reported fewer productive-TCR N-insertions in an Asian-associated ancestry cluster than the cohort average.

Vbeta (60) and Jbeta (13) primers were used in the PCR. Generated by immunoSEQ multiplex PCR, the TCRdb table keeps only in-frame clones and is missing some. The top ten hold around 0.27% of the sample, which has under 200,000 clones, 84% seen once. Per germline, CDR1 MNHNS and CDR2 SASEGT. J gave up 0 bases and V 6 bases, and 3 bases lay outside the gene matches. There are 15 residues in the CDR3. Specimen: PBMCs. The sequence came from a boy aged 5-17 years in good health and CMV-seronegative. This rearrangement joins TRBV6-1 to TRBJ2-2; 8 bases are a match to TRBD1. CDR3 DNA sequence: TGTGCCAGCAGCGGACAGGGAGCGAACACCGGGGAGCTGTTTTTT. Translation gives CASSGQGANTGELFF.